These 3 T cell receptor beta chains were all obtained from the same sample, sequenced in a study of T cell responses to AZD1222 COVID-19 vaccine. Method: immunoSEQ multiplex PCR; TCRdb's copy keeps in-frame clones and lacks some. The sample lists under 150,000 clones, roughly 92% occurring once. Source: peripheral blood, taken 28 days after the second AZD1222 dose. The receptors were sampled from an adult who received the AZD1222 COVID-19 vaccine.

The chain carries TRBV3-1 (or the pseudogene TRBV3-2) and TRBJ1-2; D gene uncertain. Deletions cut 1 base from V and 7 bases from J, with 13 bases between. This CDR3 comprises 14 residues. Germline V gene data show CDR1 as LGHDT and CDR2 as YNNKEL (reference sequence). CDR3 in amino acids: CASSQVPSTGGYTF. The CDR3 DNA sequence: TGTGCCAGCAGCCAAGTTCCTTCCACTGGTGGCTACACCTTC.

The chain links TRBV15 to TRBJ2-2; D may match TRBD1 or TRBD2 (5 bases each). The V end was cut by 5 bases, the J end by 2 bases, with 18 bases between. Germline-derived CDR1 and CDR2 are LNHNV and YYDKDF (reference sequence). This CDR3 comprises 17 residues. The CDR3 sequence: CATSVEFRDGNTGELFF. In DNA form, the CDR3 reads TGTGCCACCAGCGTAGAGTTTCGGGACGGCAACACCGGGGAGCTGTTTTTT.

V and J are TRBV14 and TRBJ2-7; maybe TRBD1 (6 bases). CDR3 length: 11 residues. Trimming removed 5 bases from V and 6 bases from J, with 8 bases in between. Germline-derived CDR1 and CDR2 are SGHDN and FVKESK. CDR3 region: CASSSGVEQYF. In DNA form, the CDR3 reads TGTGCCAGCAGCTCAGGGGTCGAGCAGTACTTC.